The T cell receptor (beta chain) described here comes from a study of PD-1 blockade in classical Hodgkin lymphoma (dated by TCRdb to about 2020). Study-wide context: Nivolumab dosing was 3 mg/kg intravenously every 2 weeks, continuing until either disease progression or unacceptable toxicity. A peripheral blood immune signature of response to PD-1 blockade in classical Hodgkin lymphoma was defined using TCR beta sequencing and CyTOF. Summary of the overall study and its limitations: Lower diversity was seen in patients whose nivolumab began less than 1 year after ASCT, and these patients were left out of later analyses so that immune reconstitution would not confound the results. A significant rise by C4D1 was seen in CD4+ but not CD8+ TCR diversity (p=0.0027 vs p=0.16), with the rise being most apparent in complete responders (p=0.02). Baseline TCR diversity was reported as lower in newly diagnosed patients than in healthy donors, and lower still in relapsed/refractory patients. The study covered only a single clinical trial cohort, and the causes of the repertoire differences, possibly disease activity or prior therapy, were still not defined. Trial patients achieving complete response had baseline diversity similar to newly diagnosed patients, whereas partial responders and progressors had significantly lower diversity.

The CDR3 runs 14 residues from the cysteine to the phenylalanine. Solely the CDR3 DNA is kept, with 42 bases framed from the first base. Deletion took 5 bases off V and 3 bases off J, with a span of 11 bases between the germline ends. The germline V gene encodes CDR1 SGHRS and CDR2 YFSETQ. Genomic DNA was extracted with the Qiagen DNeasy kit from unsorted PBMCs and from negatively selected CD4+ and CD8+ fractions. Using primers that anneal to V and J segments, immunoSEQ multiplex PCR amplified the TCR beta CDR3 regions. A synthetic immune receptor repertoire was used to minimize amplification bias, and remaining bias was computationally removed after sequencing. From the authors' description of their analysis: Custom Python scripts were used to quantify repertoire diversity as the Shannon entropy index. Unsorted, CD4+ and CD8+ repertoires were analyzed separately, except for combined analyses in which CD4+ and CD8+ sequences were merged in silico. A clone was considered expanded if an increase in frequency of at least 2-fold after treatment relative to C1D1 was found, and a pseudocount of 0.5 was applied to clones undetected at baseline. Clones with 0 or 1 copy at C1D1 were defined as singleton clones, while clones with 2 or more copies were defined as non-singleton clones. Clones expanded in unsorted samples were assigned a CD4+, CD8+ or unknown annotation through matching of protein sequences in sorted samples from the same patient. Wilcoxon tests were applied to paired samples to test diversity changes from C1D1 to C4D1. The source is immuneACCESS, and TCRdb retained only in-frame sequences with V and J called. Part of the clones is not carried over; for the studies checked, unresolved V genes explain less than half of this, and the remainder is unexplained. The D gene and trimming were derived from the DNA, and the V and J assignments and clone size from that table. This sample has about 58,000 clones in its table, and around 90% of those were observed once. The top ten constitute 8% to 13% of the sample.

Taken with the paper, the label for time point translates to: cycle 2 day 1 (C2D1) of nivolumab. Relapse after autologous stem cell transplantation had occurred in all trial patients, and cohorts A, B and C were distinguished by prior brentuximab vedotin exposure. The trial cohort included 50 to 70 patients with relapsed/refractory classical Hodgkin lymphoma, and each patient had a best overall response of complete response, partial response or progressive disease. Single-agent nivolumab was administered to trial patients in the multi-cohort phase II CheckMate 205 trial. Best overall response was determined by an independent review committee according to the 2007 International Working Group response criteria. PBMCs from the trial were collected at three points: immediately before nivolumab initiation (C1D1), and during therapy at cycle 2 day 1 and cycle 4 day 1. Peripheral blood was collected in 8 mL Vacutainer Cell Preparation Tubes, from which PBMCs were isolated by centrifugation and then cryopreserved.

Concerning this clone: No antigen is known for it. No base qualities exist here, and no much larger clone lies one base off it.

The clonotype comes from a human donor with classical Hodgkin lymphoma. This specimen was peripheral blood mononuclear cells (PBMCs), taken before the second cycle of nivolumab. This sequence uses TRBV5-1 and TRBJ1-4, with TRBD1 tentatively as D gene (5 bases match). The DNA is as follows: TGCGCCAGCAGTCTCGGGACCTCTAATGAAAAACTGTTTTTT. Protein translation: CASSLGTSNEKLFF.